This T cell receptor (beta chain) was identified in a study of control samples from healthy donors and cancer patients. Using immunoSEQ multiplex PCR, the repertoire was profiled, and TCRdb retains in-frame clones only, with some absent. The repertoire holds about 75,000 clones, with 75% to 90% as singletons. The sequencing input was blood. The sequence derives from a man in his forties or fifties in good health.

The CDR3 reads CASSQPGATNEKLFF. The CDR3 nucleotides read TGTGCCAGCAGTCAGCCGGGAGCAACTAATGAAAAACTGTTTTTT. The gene calls are TRBV6-6 and TRBJ1-4; D unclear. The CDR3 runs to 15 residues. Germline-derived CDR1 and CDR2 are MNHNY and SVGAGI (reference sequence). The V end was cut by 5 bases, the J end by 0 bases, with 10 bases between.